The entry below gives a single TCR beta chain sequence along with its context. Its matching antigen is unknown. Germline V gene sequence: CDR1 SGHAT, CDR2 FQNNGV. V was pared by 5 bases and J by 0 bases, with 4 bases of the junction left unmatched. The length of the CDR3 is 17 residues. The data belong to a study of cytomegalovirus exposure and HLA in healthy donors. The overall study: The same platform was used for the 110 or so validation repertoires as for the approximately 670 first-cohort repertoires, as reported in a later analysis. Overall study results and limits: Confirmation was obtained in vitro that a few CMV-associated chains are specific for CMV antigens. Within the approximately 130 validation repertoires, first-cohort TCR clusters tended to co-occur, according to a later analysis. Some TCR beta chains (164 of them) were listed as cytomegalovirus-associated.

Profiling relied on immunoSEQ multiplex PCR, and the TCRdb table lists in-frame clones only, not all of them. The repertoire includes more than 90,000 clones, roughly 88% of them detected once, and more than 1.5% sits in the top ten. The gene calls are TRBV11-2 and TRBJ2-2, with 12 nucleotides matching TRBD2. The sample consisted of PBMCs. The clonotype was recovered from a man younger than 35 in good health and CMV-seronegative. CDR3 sequence reads: CASSIGLAGPNTGELFF. CDR3 coding DNA: TGTGCCAGCAGCATAGGACTAGCGGGACCGAACACCGGGGAGCTGTTTTTT.